The 16 T cell receptor beta chains below all came from one sample that was sequenced in a study of cytomegalovirus exposure and HLA in healthy donors. Sequenced by immunoSEQ multiplex PCR; TCRdb stores in-frame clones only, minus some. The repertoire holds some 79,000 clones, with 90% to 95% as singletons. Sequencing input: PBMCs. The receptors were sampled from a woman between 18 and 29 years old in good health and CMV-seropositive.

The chain recombines TRBV27 with TRBJ2-1; tentatively, D is TRBD1 (6 bases). Germline loops: CDR1 MNHEY, CDR2 SMNVEV (reference sequence). V lost 6 bases and J 6 bases, leaving 21 bases between the germline ends. The CDR3 has 16 amino acids. Written as DNA, the CDR3 is TGTGCCAGCAGACTGGGTGGGGGCGGTACAATCAATGAGCAGTTCTTC. Translated, it gives CASRLGGGGTINEQFF.

This chain joins TRBV6-5 and TRBJ1-2; 8 bases are a match to TRBD1. There are 14 residues in the CDR3. The trim removed 8 bases at V and 1 base at J, leaving 6 bases unmatched. Per germline, CDR1 MNHEY and CDR2 SVGAGI. As DNA, the CDR3 is TGTGCCAGCGGCCCGGACAGGGTTAACTATGGCTACACCTTC. Protein sequence: CASGPDRVNYGYTF.

The chain employs TRBV27 and TRBJ1-2; D possibly corresponds to TRBD1 (6 bases). CDR1 MNHEY and CDR2 SMNVEV come from the germline V gene (reference sequence). V was shortened by 3 bases and J by 2 bases, with 22 bases between the two germline ends. This CDR3 spans 18 amino acids. The CDR3 spells CASSFRVPPGTPNYGYTF. CDR3 nucleotide sequence: TGTGCCAGCAGTTTCAGGGTTCCCCCCGGGACACCAAACTATGGCTACACCTTC.

This clone has only a few counts. The gene calls are TRBV29-1 and TRBJ2-1; 8 bases line up with TRBD1. The CDR3 runs to 10 residues. J gave up 12 bases and V 5 bases, and 3 bases lay outside the gene matches. From germline, CDR1 is SQVTM and CDR2 ANQGSEA. The DNA of the CDR3 is TGCAGCGTTATAACAGGGGGGCAGTTCTTC. Its protein is CSVITGGQFF.

The chain recombines TRBV2 with TRBJ1-1, with 8 bases aligning to TRBD1. There are 14 residues in the CDR3. The germline gives CDR1 SNHLY, CDR2 FYNNEI. The J segment lost 1 base and the V segment lost 6 bases, leaving 4 bases of the junction unmatched. The CDR3 reads CASSRQGTNTEAFF. The CDR3 region has the DNA TGTGCCAGCAGCCGACAGGGGACGAACACTGAAGCTTTCTTT.

J is TRBJ2-3 and V is TRBV5-1, with D possibly TRBD1 on 5 matching bases. CDR3 length equals 14 residues. The ends were cut back, 0 bases at V and 2 bases at J, with 7 bases in the middle. Germline CDR1 SGHRS, CDR2 YFSETQ. The CDR3 protein is CASSLDRYTDTQYF. In DNA, the CDR3 is TGCGCCAGCAGCTTGGACAGGTACACAGATACGCAGTATTTT.

This chain joins TRBV4-1 and TRBJ2-5, with 9 bases fitting TRBD2. CDR1 is MGHRA and CDR2 is YSYEKL in the germline V gene. V shed 3 bases, J shed 1 base, and the junction held 3 bases outside the gene matches. This CDR3 comprises 15 residues. CDR3 DNA: TGCGCCAGCAGCCATCAAGCGGGGGGCCAAGAGACCCAGTACTTC. Translation gives CASSHQAGGQETQYF.

The chain recombines TRBV6-5 with TRBJ2-5, with unresolved D. Germline V gene sequence: CDR1 MNHEY, CDR2 SVGAGI. This CDR3 region has 14 residues. Deletions cut 0 bases from V and 4 bases from J, with 9 bases between. This CDR3 is CASSYSRFPETQYF. The CDR3, as DNA: TGTGCCAGCAGTTACTCGAGGTTCCCAGAGACCCAGTACTTC.

This chain connects TRBV9 to TRBJ2-2, with TRBD2 as a possible D gene (6 bases). Trimming stripped 0 bases from V and 7 bases from J, with 16 bases between. The CDR3 has 16 residues. CDR1 is SGDLS and CDR2 is YYNGEE in the germline V gene. CDR3 bases: TGTGCCAGCAGCGTAGGGGGACTTATAGGGGACGGGGAGCTGTTTTTT. Protein sequence: CASSVGGLIGDGELFF.

V usage is TRBV7-2 and J usage is TRBJ2-7; a possible D gene is TRBD2 (6 bases). Germline CDR1 SGHTA, CDR2 FQGNSA. Trimming removed 1 base at V and 2 bases at J, with 12 bases between. The CDR3 consists of 15 residues. In DNA, the CDR3 is TGTGCCAGCAGCTTAGAAGGAGCGGGCCCCTACGAGCAGTACTTC. As protein: CASSLEGAGPYEQYF.

The V call is TRBV13, the J call TRBJ2-1; tentatively, D is TRBD1 (5 bases). This CDR3 spans 13 amino acids. The germline gives CDR1 PRHDT, CDR2 FYEKMQ (reference sequence). Trimming removed 8 bases at V and 7 bases at J, with 15 bases between. The CDR3 reads CASEQGYENEQFF. In DNA form, the CDR3 reads TGTGCCAGCGAGCAGGGTTATGAGAATGAGCAGTTCTTC. The complete variable domain, with remaining parts taken from reference TRBV13 and TRBJ2-1, reads AAGVIQSPRHLIKEKRETATLKCYPIPRHDTVYWYQQGPGQDPQFLISFYEKMQSDKGSIPDRFSAQQFSDYHSELNMSSLELGDSALYFCASEQGYENEQFFGPGTRLTVL.

This clone was seen a single time. The genes are TRBV4-3 and TRBJ1-2; a possible D gene is TRBD1 (5 bases). The CDR3 length is 15 residues. From germline, CDR1 is LGHNA and CDR2 YSLEER. Trimming cost V 0 bases and J 4 bases, with 12 bases left between them. The CDR3 loop reads CASSQDQGLGYGYTF. The DNA for the CDR3 is TGCGCCAGCAGCCAAGATCAGGGTCTCGGCTATGGCTACACCTTC.

The rearrangement uses TRBV11-2 and TRBJ2-1; TRBD2 matches 9 bases. The CDR3 is 16 residues long. CDR1 and CDR2 (germline): SGHAT, FQNNGV. The J segment lost 3 bases and the V segment lost 4 bases, leaving 7 bases of the junction unmatched. The CDR3 reads CASSYSSGGFYNEQFF. CDR3 in DNA: TGTGCCAGCAGCTATTCGAGCGGGGGGTTCTACAATGAGCAGTTCTTC.

The chain recombines TRBV6-5 with TRBJ1-5; the match to TRBD1 covers 7 bases. The germline V gene has CDR1 MNHEY and CDR2 SVGAGI. J gave up 2 bases and V 6 bases, and 7 bases lay outside the gene matches. The CDR3 has 15 amino acids. CDR3 coding DNA: TGTGCCAGCAGGAGCACAGGGGCGGGCAATCAGCCCCAGCATTTT. Protein sequence: CASRSTGAGNQPQHF.

The chain's CDR3 is CSVGQHNEQFF. The CDR3 nucleotides are TGCAGCGTGGGACAGCACAATGAGCAGTTCTTC. The V gene is TRBV29-1, the J gene TRBJ2-1; 7 bases line up with TRBD1. V was pared by 6 bases and J by 5 bases, with 1 base of the junction left unmatched. The CDR3 is 11 amino acids. Germline V gives CDR1 SQVTM, CDR2 ANQGSEA.

The rearrangement uses TRBV7-2 and TRBJ2-1; D is possibly TRBD2 (5 bases). The germline V gene encodes CDR1 SGHTA and CDR2 FQGNSA. V gave up 2 bases and J gave up 6 bases, with 14 bases separating them. The CDR3 loop spans 15 amino acids. In nucleotides, the CDR3 is TGTGCCAGCAGCTTACCAACTAGTGGTGTCAATGAGCAGTTCTTC. This translates into CASSLPTSGVNEQFF.